The 10 T cell receptor beta chains given below trace back to one sample, sequenced in a study of cytomegalovirus exposure and HLA in healthy donors. 60 Vbeta and 13 Jbeta primers were used in PCR. Assay used: immunoSEQ multiplex PCR; TCRdb lists only in-frame clones, some missing. Of over 100,000 clones listed, about 70% were seen once; the top ten hold around 5%. Sequencing was carried out using PBMCs. These receptors were taken from a man aged 25 to 40 in good health and CMV-seropositive.

The rearrangement links TRBV5-4 to TRBJ2-4, with a possible D match to TRBD1 (6 bases). CDR1 and CDR2 (germline): SGHNT, YYREEE (reference sequence). The germline V and J ends were trimmed by 4 bases and 0 bases, with 14 bases remaining between them. The CDR3 runs 16 residues. CDR3 sequence (DNA): TGTGCCAGCAGCGCGGCCGGGACATTAGCCAAAAACATTCAGTACTTC. This gives the protein CASSAAGTLAKNIQYF.

The rearrangement links TRBV6-5 to TRBJ1-2; no definite D call. CDR3 length equals 12 residues. V was clipped by 8 bases and J by 4 bases, with 11 bases between them. From germline, CDR1 is MNHEY and CDR2 SVGAGI. CDR3 sequence: CASGSPGYGYTF. CDR3 DNA: TGTGCCAGCGGCAGCCCGGGCTATGGCTACACCTTC.

The chain carries TRBV6-1 and TRBJ1-5, with D possibly being TRBD1 (5 bases). Per germline, CDR1 MNHNS and CDR2 SASEGT. Trimming cost V 6 bases and J 2 bases, with 14 bases left between them. The CDR3 sequence is 15 residues long. CDR3 sequence (DNA): TGTGCCAGCAGGCCCCGGGGGGATGGCAATCAGCCCCAGCATTTT. This translates into CASRPRGDGNQPQHF.

In its sample, this clone was seen a few times. The rearrangement links TRBV7-2 to TRBJ2-1; TRBD2 is a possible D gene (5 bases). The CDR3 length is 15 residues. The ends were cut back, 1 base at V and 7 bases at J, with 14 bases in the middle. Per germline, CDR1 SGHTA and CDR2 FQGNSA. CDR3 sequence reads: CASSLGGLLLNEQFF. The CDR3, as DNA: TGTGCCAGCAGCTTAGGCGGACTTCTCTTGAATGAGCAGTTCTTC.

This rearrangement joins TRBV5-1 to TRBJ2-7; a weak D match, TRBD1 (6 bases). The V gene's germline CDR1 is SGHRS and CDR2 YFSETQ. The V end lost 5 bases, the J end lost 2 bases, and 8 bases lay between the germline ends. The CDR3 is 12 amino acids. The CDR3 reads CASRAGAYEQYF. The DNA of the CDR3 is TGCGCCAGCAGGGCAGGGGCCTACGAGCAGTACTTC.

This rearrangement joins TRBV28 to TRBJ1-2; 11 bases line up with TRBD1. The germline CDR1 and CDR2 sequences are MDHEN and SYDVKM. Trimming removed 3 bases from V and 6 bases from J; junction bases left unmatched: 3. The CDR3 loop spans 14 amino acids. In DNA, the CDR3 is TGTGCCAGCAGTTTGGGGACAGGGGGGCATGGCTACACCTTC. Its translation: CASSLGTGGHGYTF.

This chain joins TRBV28 and TRBJ1-3; weak D call: TRBD1 (5 bases). The CDR3 totals 17 residues. CDR1 MDHEN and CDR2 SYDVKM come from the germline V gene. The V and J ends lost 7 bases and 2 bases respectively, with 21 bases between them. The chain's CDR3 is CASTLGAAGGPGNTIYF. The CDR3 nucleotides are TGTGCCAGCACCCTAGGGGCCGCGGGAGGGCCTGGAAACACCATATATTTT. Combining the CDR3 with reference TRBV28 and TRBJ1-3 gives the whole variable domain DVKVTQSSRYLVKRTGEKVFLECVQDMDHENMFWYRQDPGLGLRLIYFSYDVKMKEKGDIPEGYSVSREKKERFSLILESASTNQTSMYLCASTLGAAGGPGNTIYFGEGSWLTVV.

This clone has only a few counts. Here the CDR3 reads CASSDGLAGRETQYF. DNA for the CDR3: TGTGCCAGCAGCGACGGACTAGCGGGGAGAGAGACCCAGTACTTC. This chain joins TRBV11-2 and TRBJ2-5, with 12 bases lining up with TRBD2. Germline-derived CDR1 and CDR2 are SGHAT and FQNNGV. Trimming at V came to 5 bases and at J to 4 bases, leaving 5 bases not matched to a gene. The CDR3 contains 15 residues. Together with reference TRBV11-2 and TRBJ2-5, the CDR3 gives the full variable domain: EAGVAQSPRYKIIEKRQSVAFWCNPISGHATLYWYQQILGQGPKLLIQFQNNGVVDDSQLPKDRFSAERLKGVDSTLKIQPAKLEDSAVYLCASSDGLAGRETQYFGPGTRLLVL.

The gene calls are TRBV4-2 and TRBJ2-5; D might be TRBD1 (6 bases). This CDR3 spans 14 amino acids. From germline, CDR1 is LGHNA and CDR2 YNFKEQ. V was clipped by 1 base and J by 3 bases, with 9 bases between them. CDR3 sequence: CASSQVPGEETQYF. For the CDR3, the DNA is TGTGCCAGCAGCCAAGTGCCAGGGGAAGAGACCCAGTACTTC.

A few counts support this clone. The chain carries TRBV4-3 and TRBJ1-4; 11 nucleotides line up with TRBD1. The V gene's germline CDR1 is LGHNA and CDR2 YSLEER. The length of the CDR3 is 17 residues. J gave up 0 bases and V 8 bases, and 8 bases lay outside the gene matches. CDR3 DNA: TGCGCCAGCTCACGGGGGACAGGGGGTGCAACTAATGAAAAACTGTTTTTT. Residues: CASSRGTGGATNEKLFF.